These T cell receptor beta chains were read from a single sample in a study of CD8 T cells in ankylosing spondylitis. Each CDR3 protein is one row after TCRdb ran MiXCR on the 5' RACE reads. Here the sample spans fewer than 400,000 distinct CDR3 sequences, 20% to 25% being singletons. Sequenced material: blood, either unsorted or a sorted T cell fraction (not recorded which). The receptors derive from a male donor with ankylosing spondylitis. CDR3s leave out the opening cysteine and the closing phenylalanine or tryptophan.

V gene	J gene	CDR3 protein
TRBV5-1	TRBJ1-4	ASSLASGGQATNEKLF
TRBV11-2	TRBJ1-1	ASSLALTEAF
TRBV20-1	TRBJ2-3	SATYSGRVSGDTQY
TRBV24-1	TRBJ2-1	ATSDTRAATYNEQF
TRBV5-5	TRBJ2-1	ASSRGIQSYNEQF
TRBV12-3/TRBV12-4	TRBJ1-6	ASGRTAYNSPLH
TRBV28	TRBJ1-2	ASSEGFNYGYT
TRBV5-5	TRBJ2-7	ASSLGQGAFYEQY
TRBV12-3/TRBV12-4	TRBJ1-4	ASSRGTGGIFANEKLF
TRBV25-1	TRBJ2-1	ASSATDSGRVYEQF
TRBV10-3	TRBJ2-7	AIRDSGQPYEQY
TRBV29-1	TRBJ2-7	SVGGTSGSYEQY
TRBV20-1	TRBJ2-7	SAREAYEQY
TRBV10-3	TRBJ2-2	AISPTGYTGELF
TRBV7-2	TRBJ2-3	ASTTGVKDTQY
TRBV2	TRBJ1-1	ASSEFPGQGVNTEAF